These 13 T cell receptor beta chains were all obtained from the same sample, sequenced in a study of blood T cell repertoires in COVID-19. Repertoires were generated with immunoSEQ multiplex PCR, while TCRdb's copy carries only in-frame clones and drops some. The sample holds approximately 300,000 clones, around 86% seen once. Sequenced input: PBMCs or T cells enriched from blood (not recorded which). The receptor set was obtained from a woman between 18 and 29 years old who had recovered from COVID-19.

The rearrangement joins TRBV6-5 to TRBJ2-5; TRBD2 aligns across 9 bases. V trimming: 2 bases; J trimming: 2 bases; junction bases outside the gene matches: 6. The CDR3 loop spans 16 amino acids. Germline V lookup: CDR1 MNHEY, CDR2 SVGAGI. The CDR3 sequence is CASSYTRGGGQETQYF. The CDR3 DNA is TGTGCCAGCAGTTACACGCGGGGGGGCGGGCAAGAGACCCAGTACTTC.

The chain recombines TRBV3-1 (or the pseudogene TRBV3-2) with TRBJ2-1; D uncertain. This CDR3 has 15 residues. Germline V gene sequence: CDR1 LGHDT, CDR2 YNNKEL (reference sequence). V was clipped by 1 base and J by 0 bases, with 7 bases between them. CDR3 in amino acids: CASSQGPSSYNEQFF. CDR3 coding DNA: TGTGCCAGCAGCCAAGGTCCGAGCTCCTACAATGAGCAGTTCTTC.

This clone was found a few times. This chain connects TRBV3-1 (or the pseudogene TRBV3-2) to TRBJ1-2; perhaps TRBD1 as D (6 bases). This CDR3 contains 13 residues. Germline lookup yields CDR1 LGHDT and CDR2 YNNKEL (reference sequence). The V gene lost 2 bases and the J gene lost 7 bases, with 11 bases spanning the gap. The CDR3 region has the DNA TGTGCCAGCAGCCAAAGGGGGGGCCCTGGCTACACCTTC. This encodes CASSQRGGPGYTF.

The chain employs TRBV27 and TRBJ2-7; weak D call: TRBD1 (5 bases). The CDR3 has 15 amino acids. Germline values: CDR1 MNHEY, CDR2 SMNVEV (reference sequence). Trimming took 3 bases from V and 0 from J, leaving 12 bases between them. CDR3 nucleotides: TGTGCCAGCAGTTTTAAGCCGGACAACTCCTACGAGCAGTACTTC. The encoded protein is CASSFKPDNSYEQYF.

About this clone: Germline and junction disagree at one end, which may indicate a read error. The rearrangement uses TRBV4-1 and TRBJ2-1; D is perhaps TRBD1 (6 bases). The CDR3 is made up of 16 amino acids. Looked up from germline, CDR1 is MGHRA and CDR2 is YSYEKL. DNA for the CDR3: TGCGCCAGCAGCCAAGATCGGACAAGGGGGTACAATGGGCAGTTCTTC. Amino acid sequence: CASSQDRTRGYNGQFF.

This chain uses TRBV29-1 with TRBJ2-5; D is possibly TRBD1 (7 bases). CDR1 is SQVTM and CDR2 is ANQGSEA in the germline V gene. This CDR3 contains 12 residues. V lost 1 base and J lost 7, with 10 bases in between. CDR3: CSVEGQGGTQYF. CDR3 sequence (DNA): TGCAGCGTTGAAGGCCAGGGGGGGACCCAGTACTTC.

The chain combines TRBV7-8 with TRBJ2-1; 15 bases agree with TRBD2. V lost 4 bases and J lost 4; bases outside the gene matches: 11. CDR1 SGHVS and CDR2 FQNEAQ come from the germline V gene. The CDR3 has 19 residues. The CDR3 DNA follows: TGTGCCAGCAGCTGGGGACTAGCGGGGGGCCGGGCCCCTTACAATGAGCAGTTCTTC. It encodes CASSWGLAGGRAPYNEQFF.

This rearrangement joins TRBV30 to TRBJ2-2; D ambiguous. The CDR3 sequence is 12 residues long. Trimming removed 3 bases at V and 5 bases at J, with 7 bases between. CDR1 is GTSNPN and CDR2 is SVGIG in the germline V gene (reference sequence). The CDR3 DNA sequence: TGTGCCTGGAGAGAGCTAACCGGGGAGCTGTTTTTT. It translates to CAWRELTGELFF.

This rearrangement joins TRBV30 to TRBJ1-4, with D possibly matching TRBD1 (5 bases). This CDR3 spans 12 amino acids. Looked up from germline, CDR1 is GTSNPN and CDR2 is SVGIG (reference sequence). V lost 6 bases and J 7 bases, leaving 12 bases between the germline ends. In DNA, the CDR3 is TGTGCCTGCACAGGATGGGGTGAAAAACTGTTTTTT. It translates to CACTGWGEKLFF.

This clone was recorded once. The rearrangement uses TRBV7-8 and TRBJ1-5; the D gene is possibly TRBD1 (5 bases). CDR3 length: 13 residues. Germline loops: CDR1 SGHVS, CDR2 FQNEAQ. Trimming stripped 7 bases from V and 7 bases from J, with 14 bases between. CDR3 coding DNA: TGTGCCAGCACCCCCAGGGCGGGACAGCCCCAGCATTTT. Its protein product is CASTPRAGQPQHF.

The chain combines TRBV27 with TRBJ2-3; TRBD2 agrees at 14 bases. CDR1 MNHEY and CDR2 SMNVEV come from the germline V gene (reference sequence). The CDR3 extends over 18 amino acids. Trimming at V came to 4 bases and at J to 5 bases, leaving 11 bases not matched to a gene. The CDR3 spells CASSYLGTSGSVGDTQYF. The CDR3 DNA reads as TGTGCCAGCAGTTACCTTGGGACTAGCGGGAGTGTAGGAGATACGCAGTATTTT.

In its sample, this clone was seen once. The chain recombines TRBV28 with TRBJ1-5; D remains ambiguous. CDR3 length equals 16 residues. The V and J ends lost 4 bases and 6 bases respectively, with 19 bases between them. CDR1 is MDHEN, CDR2 SYDVKM, per germline. CDR3 amino acids: CASSSTLTAMGQPQHF. Here the CDR3 DNA reads TGTGCCAGCAGTTCAACCTTAACAGCCATGGGTCAGCCCCAGCATTTT.

The J gene is TRBJ2-7, the V gene TRBV28, with 9 bases lining up with TRBD1. The CDR3 runs 15 residues. V dropped 3 bases and J dropped 0; count of bases not matched to a gene: 3. CDR1 and CDR2 from the germline V gene are MDHEN and SYDVKM. The CDR3 nucleotides read TGTGCCAGCAGTTTGGGGACAGGGATCTCCTACGAGCAGTACTTC. As protein: CASSLGTGISYEQYF.